One and the same sample provided the 7 T cell receptor beta chains below, sequenced in a study of control samples from healthy donors and cancer patients. The table came from immunoSEQ multiplex PCR; TCRdb's copy has only in-frame clones and leaves some out. The sample contains about 70,000 clones, around 87% of which appear only once. Sequencing was done on a sample of PBMCs. Receptors were obtained from a woman aged 45-65 years with head and neck cancer.

By frequency in the sample, this clone is medium-sized. V and J are TRBV10-3 and TRBJ2-1; unclear D gene. This CDR3 comprises 12 residues. Germline V gene sequence: CDR1 ENHRY, CDR2 SYGVKD. V lost 8 bases and J lost 5, with 10 bases in between. CDR3 sequence reads: CAISRLHNEQFF. The CDR3 DNA follows: TGTGCCATCTCTCGTCTCCACAATGAGCAGTTCTTC.

This chain uses TRBV4-3 with TRBJ1-3; 9 bases are shared with TRBD1. V shed 4 bases, J shed 4 bases, and the junction held 17 bases outside the gene matches. The CDR3 has 19 residues. Germline assignment: CDR1 LGHNA and CDR2 YSLEER. The CDR3 here is CASSPKRGNRGPVGNTIYF. In DNA form, the CDR3 reads TGCGCCAGCAGCCCCAAGAGGGGGAACAGGGGGCCGGTAGGAAACACCATATATTTT.

The chain links TRBV30 to TRBJ2-2; 15 bases fit TRBD2. Trimming removed 3 bases from V and 7 bases from J; junction bases left unmatched: 9. The CDR3 consists of 17 residues. Germline-derived CDR1 and CDR2 are GTSNPN and SVGIG (reference sequence). The CDR3 loop reads CAWRAGLAGGPFGELFF. CDR3 nucleotides: TGTGCCTGGAGAGCCGGACTAGCGGGGGGGCCGTTCGGGGAGCTGTTTTTT.

V and J are TRBV24-1 and TRBJ2-2; 11 bases fit TRBD1. Germline V gene lookup returns CDR1 KGHDR and CDR2 SFDVKD. The junction had 10 bases not matched to a gene; V was cut back by 4 bases and J by 4 bases. This CDR3 region has 18 residues. This CDR3 is CATSDPKVDRGLTGELFF. The CDR3 DNA reads as TGTGCCACCAGTGACCCCAAGGTGGACAGGGGGCTCACCGGGGAGCTGTTTTTT.

J is TRBJ1-5 and V is TRBV6-2 or TRBV6-3; TRBD1 might be the D (5 bases). V was trimmed by 5 bases and J by 0 bases, leaving 8 bases between them. Germline V lookup: CDR1 MNHEY, CDR2 SVGEGT. The CDR3 contains 14 residues. This CDR3 reads CASSGDSSNQPQHF. The DNA of the CDR3 is TGTGCCAGCAGTGGCGACAGTAGCAATCAGCCCCAGCATTTT.

The chain couples TRBV4-3 to TRBJ1-5; D perhaps matches TRBD1 (6 bases). The CDR3 runs 14 residues. Germline-derived CDR1 and CDR2 are LGHNA and YSLEER. The V gene lost 0 bases and the J gene lost 11 bases, with 14 bases spanning the gap. As DNA, the CDR3 is TGCGCCAGCAGCCAAGATCCGAGAGGGGGATCCCAGCATTTT. Protein sequence: CASSQDPRGGSQHF.

CDR3 in DNA: TGTGCCAGCAGCGCCGGACAGGGACAAGAGACCCAGTACTTC. Protein product: CASSAGQGQETQYF. The gene calls are TRBV7-8 and TRBJ2-5; TRBD1 aligns across 8 bases. V trimming: 5 bases; J trimming: 2 bases; junction bases outside the gene matches: 4. Germline CDR1 is SGHVS and CDR2 is FQNEAQ. The CDR3 consists of 14 residues.